This T cell receptor (beta chain) derives from a study of OX40 agonist ivuxolimab in advanced cancers. Study in general: Patients were treated with intravenous ivuxolimab, dosed at 0.01 to 10 mg/kg and infused every 2 weeks. The diagnoses of dose-escalation patients were hepatocellular carcinoma, melanoma, renal cell or head and neck cancer. General study findings and limits: Normalized T-cell clonal expansion was also low in some nonresponders.

The germline V and J ends were trimmed by 0 bases and 2 bases, with 10 bases remaining between them. The CDR3 has 15 amino acids. Germline CDR1 and CDR2: MNHNS and SASEGT. Only in-frame clones appear in the TCRdb table, and some are missing; sequencing was by immunoSEQ multiplex PCR. The repertoire holds 60,000 or so clones, with around 84% as singletons. On this clone itself: Its antigen is not identified.

This sample comprised CD4+ or CD8+ T cells sorted from blood, obtained in a trial of the OX40 agonist ivuxolimab. V usage is TRBV6-1 and J usage is TRBJ2-5; no clear D. The TCR sequence derives from an adult with an advanced solid tumor such as melanoma, head and neck, liver or kidney cancer. The DNA for the CDR3 is TGTGCCAGCAGTGAAGCAGTCACAATTCAAGAGACCCAGTACTTC. Translating it yields CASSEAVTIQETQYF.